The 10 T cell receptor beta chains in this list originate from one sample, sequenced in a study of Graves' ophthalmopathy and Graves' hyperthyroidism. The sequenced template was RNA, covering the TCR beta CDR3 region. HTBI-primed RT-PCR formed the first round, and a multiplex PCR formed the second. TCRdb processed the multiplex PCR reads anew with MiXCR; each CDR3 protein has one entry. The data hold hundreds of thousands of distinct CDR3 sequences, with under 25% observed a single time. The material sequenced was peripheral blood. All receptors derive from a woman aged 45-65 years with Graves' ophthalmopathy.

This clonotype was seen ten or more times. The chain links TRBV6-5 to TRBJ1-1; no definite D call. CDR1 MNHEY and CDR2 SVGAGI come from the germline V gene. The CDR3 has 13 residues. Between the trimmed V and J ends, which lost 0 bases and 5 bases, there was a span of 7 bases. In nucleotides, the CDR3 is TGTGCCAGCAGTTACTCGTTACAGACTGAAGCTTTCTTT. The encoded protein is CASSYSLQTEAFF.

J is TRBJ2-7 and V is TRBV6-2 or TRBV6-3, with D possibly being TRBD2 (6 bases). The CDR3 runs to 14 residues. Trimming took off 8 bases at V and 2 bases at J, with 16 bases between the two ends. Germline assignment: CDR1 MNHEY and CDR2 SVGEGT. DNA for the CDR3: TGTGCCAGCTACCAGGGAGGCAAAGCCTACGAGCAGTACTTC. As protein: CASYQGGKAYEQYF.

This clonotype came up a few times. A clone one base away is much larger, so this may be a read error. J is TRBJ1-6 and V is TRBV30; TRBD1 agrees at 9 bases. This CDR3 has 16 residues. Looked up from germline, CDR1 is GTSNPN and CDR2 is SVGIG (reference sequence). CDR3 amino acids: CPWSARTGDYNSPLHF. The CDR3 coding sequence is TGTCCCTGGAGTGCCCGGACAGGGGATTATAATTCACCCCTCCACTTT.

At least ten counts were recorded for this clonotype. The rearrangement links TRBV19 to TRBJ1-6; 10 bases align to TRBD1. This CDR3 is 18 amino acids long. Trimming at V came to 8 bases and at J to 5 bases, leaving 15 bases not matched to a gene. CDR1 and CDR2 (germline): LNHDA, SQIVND (reference sequence). The CDR3 sequence is CASSQPRTGGQNNSPLHF. Here the CDR3 DNA reads TGTGCCAGTTCCCAACCTCGGACAGGGGGGCAGAATAATTCACCCCTCCACTTT. The whole variable domain, remainder taken from reference TRBV19 and TRBJ1-6, is DGGITQSPKYLFRKEGQNVTLSCEQNLNHDAMYWYRQDPGQGLRLIYYSQIVNDFQKGDIAEGYSVSREKKESFPLTVTSAQKNPTAFYLCASSQPRTGGQNNSPLHFGNGTRLTVT.

This chain uses TRBV3-1 with TRBJ2-7; 7 positions agree with TRBD2. CDR1 and CDR2 from the germline V gene are LGHDT and YNNKEL (reference sequence). V dropped 6 bases and J dropped 4; count of bases not matched to a gene: 12. CDR3 length: 15 amino acids. The CDR3 sequence: CASSSTTASGYEQYF. The DNA for the CDR3 is TGTGCCAGCAGTTCCACAACGGCTAGCGGTTACGAGCAGTACTTC.

The gene calls are TRBV7-9 and TRBJ2-5, with D unresolved. The CDR3 covers 14 residues. Germline V gene lookup returns CDR1 SEHNR and CDR2 FQNEAQ (reference sequence). V shed 6 bases and J shed 3 bases, with 14 bases lying between them. As DNA, the CDR3 is TGTGCCAGCAGACCGTGGGCGGCTGAAGAGACCCAGTACTTC. This gives the protein CASRPWAAEETQYF.

This clonotype appeared a few times. This rearrangement joins TRBV3-1 to TRBJ1-1; D may be TRBD1 (5 bases). Germline V gene sequence: CDR1 LGHDT, CDR2 YNNKEL (reference sequence). Trimming stripped 9 bases from V and 6 bases from J, with 20 bases between. This CDR3 is 14 amino acids long. The CDR3 nucleotides are TGTGCCAGTTCCTCGTTCGGGGGAAGGCCTGAAGCTTTCTTT. It translates to CASSSFGGRPEAFF.

Ten or more counts support this clonotype. This CDR3 is missing its conserved last phenylalanine or tryptophan, likely due to a read error. The V and J genes are TRBV20-1 and TRBJ2-2; 8 bases match TRBD2. J gave up 1 base and V 3 bases, and 1 base lay outside the gene matches. The CDR3 extends over 14 amino acids. Germline V CDR1 and CDR2: DFQATT, SNEGSKA (reference sequence). The DNA of the CDR3 is TGCAGTGCTAGTGGGACTAGGAACACCGGGGAGCTGTTTTCT. Its protein is CSASGTRNTGELFS.

This clonotype was picked up many times. The chain combines TRBV6-5 with TRBJ1-1, with D uncertain. The CDR3 is 14 amino acids. CDR1 MNHEY and CDR2 SVGAGI come from the germline V gene. V lost 0 bases to trimming and J lost 0 bases, with 5 bases between them. The CDR3: CASSYSFLNTEAFF. DNA of the CDR3: TGTGCCAGCAGTTACTCTTTCCTGAACACTGAAGCTTTCTTT.

This clonotype was counted at least ten times. The chain couples TRBV7-2 to TRBJ1-2; no definite D call. The CDR3 extends over 14 amino acids. Trimming cost V 4 bases and J 4 bases, with 13 bases left between them. Germline loops: CDR1 SGHTA, CDR2 FQGNSA. Here the CDR3 reads CASSSQSARYGYTF. CDR3 bases: TGTGCCAGCAGCTCACAATCGGCACGCTATGGCTACACCTTC.